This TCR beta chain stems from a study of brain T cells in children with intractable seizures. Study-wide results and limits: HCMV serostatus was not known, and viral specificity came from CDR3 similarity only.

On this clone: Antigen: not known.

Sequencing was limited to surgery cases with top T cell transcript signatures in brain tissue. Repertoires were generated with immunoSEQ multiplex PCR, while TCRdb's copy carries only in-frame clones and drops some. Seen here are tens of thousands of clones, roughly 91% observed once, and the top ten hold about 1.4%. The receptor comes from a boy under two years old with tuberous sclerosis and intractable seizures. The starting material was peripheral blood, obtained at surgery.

Here the CDR3 reads CASRTGGYEQYF. The CDR3 nucleotides read TGTGCCAGCCGGACAGGGGGCTACGAGCAGTACTTC. V and J are TRBV2 and TRBJ2-7; 10 bases map to TRBD1. Germline values: CDR1 SNHLY, CDR2 FYNNEI. The CDR3 has 12 residues. Unmatched junction bases numbered 1, after V lost 8 bases and J lost 3 bases. Full variable domain (rest looked up from reference TRBV2 and TRBJ2-7): EPEVTQTPSHQVTQMGQEVILRCVPISNHLYFYWYRQILGQKVEFLVSFYNNEISEKSEIFDDQFSVERPDGSNFTLKIRSTKLEDSAMYFCASRTGGYEQYFGPGTRLTVT.